This T cell receptor beta chain is drawn from a study of cytomegalovirus exposure and HLA in healthy donors. As for the study in general: The early release's HLA-typed donors yielded approximately 85 million unique TCRs.

The CDR3 is made up of 14 amino acids. Germline V lookup: CDR1 MNHEY, CDR2 SMNVEV (reference sequence). Trimming pared 5 bases from V and 2 bases from J, leaving 13 bases between. Primers: 60 Vbeta forward and 13 Jbeta reverse. Assay used: immunoSEQ multiplex PCR; TCRdb lists only in-frame clones, some missing. The sample has under 120,000 clones; about three quarters are singletons. The receptor comes from a female donor in good health and CMV-seropositive. The sequencing input was PBMCs. The rearrangement links TRBV27 to TRBJ2-7; D is possibly TRBD1 (5 bases). CDR3 protein: CASSNGHRTYEQYF. CDR3 nucleotides: TGTGCCAGCAGTAACGGACACCGGACCTACGAGCAGTACTTC.